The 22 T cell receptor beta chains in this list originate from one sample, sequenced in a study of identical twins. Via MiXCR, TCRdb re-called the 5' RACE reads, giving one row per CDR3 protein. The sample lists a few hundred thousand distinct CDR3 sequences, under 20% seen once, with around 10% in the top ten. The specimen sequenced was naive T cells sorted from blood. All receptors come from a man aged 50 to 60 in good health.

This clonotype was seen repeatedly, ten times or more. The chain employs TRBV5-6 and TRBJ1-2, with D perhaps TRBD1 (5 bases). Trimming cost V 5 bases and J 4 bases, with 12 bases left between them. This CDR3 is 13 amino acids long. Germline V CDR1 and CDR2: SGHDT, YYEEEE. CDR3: CASSPGGFYGYTF. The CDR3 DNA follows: TGTGCCAGCAGTCCTGGGGGGTTCTATGGCTACACCTTC.

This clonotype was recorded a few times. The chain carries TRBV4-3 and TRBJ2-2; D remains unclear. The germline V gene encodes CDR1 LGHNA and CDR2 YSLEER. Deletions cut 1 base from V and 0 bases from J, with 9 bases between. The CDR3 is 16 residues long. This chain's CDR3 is CASSQVLGSNTGELFF. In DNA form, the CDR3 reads TGCGCCAGCAGCCAAGTATTAGGATCGAACACCGGGGAGCTGTTTTTT.

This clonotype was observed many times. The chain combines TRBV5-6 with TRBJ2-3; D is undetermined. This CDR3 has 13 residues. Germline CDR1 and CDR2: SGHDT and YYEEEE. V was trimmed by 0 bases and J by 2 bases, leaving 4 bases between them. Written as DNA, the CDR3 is TGTGCCAGCAGCTTGGACACCACAGATACGCAGTATTTT. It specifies CASSLDTTDTQYF.

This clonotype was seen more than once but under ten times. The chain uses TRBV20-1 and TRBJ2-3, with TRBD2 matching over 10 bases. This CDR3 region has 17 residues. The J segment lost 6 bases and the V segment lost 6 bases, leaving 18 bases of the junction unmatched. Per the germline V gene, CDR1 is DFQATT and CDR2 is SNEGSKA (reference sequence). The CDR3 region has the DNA TGCAGTGCAAAACTAGCGGGAAGCCTGGGGGGATCGGATACGCAGTATTTT. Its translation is CSAKLAGSLGGSDTQYF.

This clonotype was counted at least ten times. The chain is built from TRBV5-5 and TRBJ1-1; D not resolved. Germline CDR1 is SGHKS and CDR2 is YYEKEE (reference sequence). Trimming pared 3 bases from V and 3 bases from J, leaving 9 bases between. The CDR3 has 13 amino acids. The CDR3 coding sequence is TGTGCCAGCAGCTCCCGCAGCGACACTGAAGCTTTCTTT. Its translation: CASSSRSDTEAFF.

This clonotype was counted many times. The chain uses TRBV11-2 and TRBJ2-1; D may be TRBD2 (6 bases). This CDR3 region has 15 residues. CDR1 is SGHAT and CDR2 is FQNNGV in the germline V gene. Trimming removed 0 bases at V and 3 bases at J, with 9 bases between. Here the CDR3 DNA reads TGTGCCAGCAGCTTAGAGGGGACTTTCTACAATGAGCAGTTCTTC. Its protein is CASSLEGTFYNEQFF.

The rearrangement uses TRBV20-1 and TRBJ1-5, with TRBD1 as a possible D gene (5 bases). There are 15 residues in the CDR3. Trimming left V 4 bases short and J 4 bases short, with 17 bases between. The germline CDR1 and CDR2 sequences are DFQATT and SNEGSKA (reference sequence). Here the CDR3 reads CSAKRGPGHNQPQHF. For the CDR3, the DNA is TGCAGTGCTAAGAGGGGACCGGGGCATAATCAGCCCCAGCATTTT.

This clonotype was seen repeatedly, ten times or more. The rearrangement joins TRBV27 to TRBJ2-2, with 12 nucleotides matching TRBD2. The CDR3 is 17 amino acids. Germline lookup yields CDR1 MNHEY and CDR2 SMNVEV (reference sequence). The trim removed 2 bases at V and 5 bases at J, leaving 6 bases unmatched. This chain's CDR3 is CASSLGLAGGPTGELFF. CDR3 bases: TGTGCCAGCAGTTTAGGGCTAGCGGGGGGGCCGACCGGGGAGCTGTTTTTT.

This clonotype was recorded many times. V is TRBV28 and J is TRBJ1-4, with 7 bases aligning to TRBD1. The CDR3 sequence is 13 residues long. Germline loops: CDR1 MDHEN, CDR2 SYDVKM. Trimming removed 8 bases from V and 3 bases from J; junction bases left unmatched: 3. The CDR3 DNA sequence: TGTGCCAGCCGAGGGACAGCTAATGAAAAACTGTTTTTT. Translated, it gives CASRGTANEKLFF. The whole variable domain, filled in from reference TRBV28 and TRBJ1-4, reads DVKVTQSSRYLVKRTGEKVFLECVQDMDHENMFWYRQDPGLGLRLIYFSYDVKMKEKGDIPEGYSVSREKKERFSLILESASTNQTSMYLCASRGTANEKLFFGSGTQLSVL.

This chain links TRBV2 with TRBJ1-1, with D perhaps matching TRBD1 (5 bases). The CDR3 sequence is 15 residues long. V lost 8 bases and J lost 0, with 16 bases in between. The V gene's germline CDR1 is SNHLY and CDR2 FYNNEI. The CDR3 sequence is CASVQGLLMNTEAFF. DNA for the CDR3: TGTGCCAGCGTGCAGGGACTACTAATGAACACTGAAGCTTTCTTT. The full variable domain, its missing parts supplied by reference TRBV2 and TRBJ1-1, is EPEVTQTPSHQVTQMGQEVILRCVPISNHLYFYWYRQILGQKVEFLVSFYNNEISEKSEIFDDQFSVERPDGSNFTLKIRSTKLEDSAMYFCASVQGLLMNTEAFFGQGTRLTVV.

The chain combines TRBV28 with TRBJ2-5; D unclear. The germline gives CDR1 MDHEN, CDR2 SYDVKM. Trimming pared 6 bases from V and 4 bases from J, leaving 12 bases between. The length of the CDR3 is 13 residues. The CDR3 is CASSLGQVETQYF. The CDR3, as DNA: TGTGCCAGCAGCTTAGGGCAGGTAGAGACCCAGTACTTC.

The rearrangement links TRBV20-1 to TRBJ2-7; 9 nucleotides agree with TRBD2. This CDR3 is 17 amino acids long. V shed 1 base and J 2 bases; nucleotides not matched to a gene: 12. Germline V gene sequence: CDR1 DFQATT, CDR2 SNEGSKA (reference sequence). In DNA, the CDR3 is TGCAGTGCTAGAGTGAGGCTTAGGACTAGCGTCCCCTACGAGCAGTACTTC. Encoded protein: CSARVRLRTSVPYEQYF.

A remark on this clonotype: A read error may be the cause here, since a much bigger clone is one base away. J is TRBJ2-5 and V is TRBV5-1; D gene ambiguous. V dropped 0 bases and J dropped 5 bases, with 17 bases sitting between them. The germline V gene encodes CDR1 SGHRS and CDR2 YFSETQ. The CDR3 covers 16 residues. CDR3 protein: CASSLVWPQQAETQYF. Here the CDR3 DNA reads TGCGCCAGCAGCTTGGTTTGGCCTCAACAAGCGGAGACCCAGTACTTC.

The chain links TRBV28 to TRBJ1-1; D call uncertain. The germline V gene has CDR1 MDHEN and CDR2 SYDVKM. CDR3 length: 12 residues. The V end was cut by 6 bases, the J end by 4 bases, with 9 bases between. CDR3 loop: CASSSMGTEAFF. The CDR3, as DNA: TGTGCCAGCAGCTCCATGGGCACTGAAGCTTTCTTT.

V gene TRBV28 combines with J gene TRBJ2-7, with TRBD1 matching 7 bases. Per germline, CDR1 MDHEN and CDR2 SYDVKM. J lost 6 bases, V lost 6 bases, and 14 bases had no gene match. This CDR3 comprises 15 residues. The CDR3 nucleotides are TGTGCCAGCAGCTTCGGCGACAGGGAGATCGTCGAGCAGTACTTC. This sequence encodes CASSFGDREIVEQYF.

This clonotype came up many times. The CDR3: CSVFSVVGASSYNEQFF. The CDR3 nucleotides read TGCAGTGTATTTTCTGTCGTGGGGGCAAGCTCCTACAATGAGCAGTTCTTC. The chain is built from TRBV20-1 and TRBJ2-1; D may be TRBD1 (6 bases). Germline CDR1 is DFQATT and CDR2 is SNEGSKA (reference sequence). The CDR3 consists of 17 residues. V was pared by 7 bases and J by 0 bases, with 22 bases between.

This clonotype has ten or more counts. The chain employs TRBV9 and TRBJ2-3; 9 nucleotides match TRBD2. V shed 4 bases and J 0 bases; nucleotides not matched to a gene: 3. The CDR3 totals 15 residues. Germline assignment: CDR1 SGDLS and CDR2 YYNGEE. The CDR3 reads CASSRSGGSTDTQYF. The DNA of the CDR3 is TGTGCCAGCAGCCGTAGCGGGGGTAGCACAGATACGCAGTATTTT.

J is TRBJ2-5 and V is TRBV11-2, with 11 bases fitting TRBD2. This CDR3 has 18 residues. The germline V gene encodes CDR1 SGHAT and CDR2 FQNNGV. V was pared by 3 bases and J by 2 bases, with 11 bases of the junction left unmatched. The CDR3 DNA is TGTGCCAGCAGCTTCGGACCTCCGGGACTAGCGGATCAAGAGACCCAGTACTTC. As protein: CASSFGPPGLADQETQYF.

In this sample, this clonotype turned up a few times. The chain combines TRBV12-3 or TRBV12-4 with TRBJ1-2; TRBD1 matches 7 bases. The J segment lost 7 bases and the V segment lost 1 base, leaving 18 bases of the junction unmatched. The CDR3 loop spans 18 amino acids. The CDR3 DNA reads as TGTGCCAGCAGTTTAGAGGGGGCGATCTATGGAGAAATCCGTGGCTACACCTTC. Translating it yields CASSLEGAIYGEIRGYTF.

DNA of the CDR3: TGCGCCAGCAGTGAGTCGAACGAGTTCTATGGCTACACCTTC. It encodes CASSESNEFYGYTF. V usage is TRBV10-2 and J usage is TRBJ1-2, with D hard to call. The CDR3 totals 14 residues. Per the germline V gene, CDR1 is WSHSY and CDR2 is SAAADI. Trimming removed 0 bases from V and 4 bases from J, with 9 bases in between.

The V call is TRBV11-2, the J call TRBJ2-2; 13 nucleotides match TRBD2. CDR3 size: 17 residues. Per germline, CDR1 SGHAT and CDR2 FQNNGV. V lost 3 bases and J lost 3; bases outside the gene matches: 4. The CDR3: CASSLTSGGTHTGELFF. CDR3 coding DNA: TGTGCCAGCAGCTTGACTAGCGGGGGGACCCACACCGGGGAGCTGTTTTTT.

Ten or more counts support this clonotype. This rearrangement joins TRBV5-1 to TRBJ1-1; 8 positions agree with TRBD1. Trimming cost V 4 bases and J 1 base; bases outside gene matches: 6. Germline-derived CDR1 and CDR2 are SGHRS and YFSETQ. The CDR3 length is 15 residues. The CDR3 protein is CASSLGQGRNTEAFF. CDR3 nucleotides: TGCGCCAGCAGCCTTGGACAGGGAAGGAACACTGAAGCTTTCTTT.